This TCR beta chain was identified during a study of cytomegalovirus exposure and HLA in healthy donors. The trim removed 9 bases at V and 3 bases at J, leaving 11 bases unmatched. This CDR3 region has 15 residues. In germline, CDR1 is SNHLY, CDR2 FYNNEI. Regarding the study as a whole: Common viral pathogens seemed to be connected with several of the most significant clusters, according to a later analysis.

The PCR was carried out with 60 Vbeta primers and 13 Jbeta primers. Produced via immunoSEQ multiplex PCR; TCRdb's table is partial and in-frame only. The sample includes about 130,000 clones, approximately 79% of them seen just once. On this clone: Its specificity is not known.

Sequences were obtained from PBMCs. This clonotype was obtained from a man aged 25-45 years in good health and CMV-seronegative. This sequence joins TRBV2 and TRBJ2-3, with 8 bases identical to TRBD1. In DNA form, the CDR3 reads TGTGCCAGAAATCTCAGGGGGCTGGGGACAGATACGCAGTATTTT. Translation: CARNLRGLGTDTQYF.